This T cell receptor beta chain was identified in a study of T-cell memory formation after mild COVID-19. Study-wide background: TCR clusters largely stayed donor specific.

Points from the study as a whole: Confirmation of SARS-CoV-2 specificity was lacking for second-wave clones peaking day 37. CD4+ contracting clones were mainly CM and EM; CD8+ ones, EMRA. Clones contracting over day 15 to 85 were CD4/CD8 balanced, with later expanders leaning CD4+.

MiXCR, applied by TCRdb to the 5' RACE reads, yields one record per CDR3 protein. The sample has some 130,000 distinct CDR3 sequences; approximately 6.2% are singletons. Germline-derived CDR1 and CDR2 are SGHRS and YFSETQ. CDR3 length equals 15 residues. Trimming removed 0 bases from V and 0 bases from J, with 9 bases in between. As regards this clonotype: Its antigen is unknown.

This chain joins TRBV5-1 and TRBJ1-1; D is ambiguous. The receptor was derived from an adult woman who had mild COVID-19 (a few samples of this study predate the infection). Cell type and time point are not known. The material sequenced was PBMCs or a T cell subset sorted from them (not recorded which). Here the CDR3 DNA reads TGCGCCAGCAGCTTGGTCGGCTCCTTGAACACTGAAGCTTTCTTT. It translates to CASSLVGSLNTEAFF.